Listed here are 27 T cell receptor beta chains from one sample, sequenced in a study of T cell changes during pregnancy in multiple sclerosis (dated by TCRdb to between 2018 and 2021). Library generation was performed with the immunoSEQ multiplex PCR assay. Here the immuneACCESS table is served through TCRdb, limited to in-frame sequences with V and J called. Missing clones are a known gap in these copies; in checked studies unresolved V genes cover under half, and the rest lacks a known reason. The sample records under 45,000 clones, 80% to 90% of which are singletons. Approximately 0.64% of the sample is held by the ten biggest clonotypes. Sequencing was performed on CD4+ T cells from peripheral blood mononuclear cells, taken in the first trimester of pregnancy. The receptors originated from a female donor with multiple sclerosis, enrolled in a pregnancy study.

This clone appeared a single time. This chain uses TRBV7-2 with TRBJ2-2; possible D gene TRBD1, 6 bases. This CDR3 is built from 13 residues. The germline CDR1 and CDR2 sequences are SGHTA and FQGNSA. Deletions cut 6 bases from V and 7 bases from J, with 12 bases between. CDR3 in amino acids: CASSSGGVGELFF. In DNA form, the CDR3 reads TGTGCCAGCAGTTCTGGGGGCGTCGGGGAGCTGTTTTTT.

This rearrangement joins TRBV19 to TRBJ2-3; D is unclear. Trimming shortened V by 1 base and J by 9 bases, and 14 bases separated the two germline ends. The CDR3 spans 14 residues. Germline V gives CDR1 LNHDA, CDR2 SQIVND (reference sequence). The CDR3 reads CASSIGEPSNTQYF. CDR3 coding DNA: TGTGCCAGTAGTATAGGCGAACCTTCAAACACGCAGTATTTT. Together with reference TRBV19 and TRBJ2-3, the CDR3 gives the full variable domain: DGGITQSPKYLFRKEGQNVTLSCEQNLNHDAMYWYRQDPGQGLRLIYYSQIVNDFQKGDIAEGYSVSREKKESFPLTVTSAQKNPTAFYLCASSIGEPSNTQYFGPGTRLTVL.

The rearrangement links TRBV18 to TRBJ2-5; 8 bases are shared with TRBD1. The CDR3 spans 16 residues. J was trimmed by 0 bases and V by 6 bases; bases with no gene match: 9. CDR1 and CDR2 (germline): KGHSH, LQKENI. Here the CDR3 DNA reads TGTGCCAGCTCGCCCGGGACAGGAGGAAACCAAGAGACCCAGTACTTC. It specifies CASSPGTGGNQETQYF.

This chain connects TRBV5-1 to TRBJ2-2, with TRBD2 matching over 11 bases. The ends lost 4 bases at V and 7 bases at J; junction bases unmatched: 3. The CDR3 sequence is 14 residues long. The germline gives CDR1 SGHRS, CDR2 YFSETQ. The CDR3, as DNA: TGCGCCAGCAGCCTGGGACTAGCGGACGGGGAGCTGTTTTTT. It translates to CASSLGLADGELFF.

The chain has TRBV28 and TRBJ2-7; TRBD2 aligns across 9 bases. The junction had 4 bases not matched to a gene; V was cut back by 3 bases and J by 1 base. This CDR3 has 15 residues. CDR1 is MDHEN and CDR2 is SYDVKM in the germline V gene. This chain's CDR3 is CASSFQAGGSYEQYF. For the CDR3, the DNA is TGTGCCAGCAGTTTCCAAGCGGGAGGATCCTACGAGCAGTACTTC.

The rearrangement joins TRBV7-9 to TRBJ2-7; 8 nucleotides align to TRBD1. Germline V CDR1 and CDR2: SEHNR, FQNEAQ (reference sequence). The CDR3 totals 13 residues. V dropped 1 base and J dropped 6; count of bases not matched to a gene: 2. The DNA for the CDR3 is TGTGCCAGCAGCTTAGGTACAGGGGGCGAGCAGTACTTC. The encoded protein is CASSLGTGGEQYF.

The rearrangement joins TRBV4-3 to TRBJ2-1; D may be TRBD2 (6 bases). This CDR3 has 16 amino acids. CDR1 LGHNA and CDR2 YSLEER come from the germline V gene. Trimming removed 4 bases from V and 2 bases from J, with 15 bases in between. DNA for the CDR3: TGCGCCAGCAGCCGAGGGGCGGGGAGGCCCTACAATGAGCAGTTCTTC. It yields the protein CASSRGAGRPYNEQFF.

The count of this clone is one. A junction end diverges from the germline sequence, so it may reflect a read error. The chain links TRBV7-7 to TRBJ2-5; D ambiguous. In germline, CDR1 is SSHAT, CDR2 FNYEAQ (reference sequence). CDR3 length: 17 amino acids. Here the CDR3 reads CASSLAAGGARKETQYF. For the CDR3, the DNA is TGTGCTAGCAGCTTAGCCGCCGGCGGCGCGAGAAAGGAGACCCAGTACTTC.

This CDR3 reads CASSLRTSGNTDTQYF. In DNA, the CDR3 is TGTGCCAGCAGCTTGAGGACTAGCGGGAACACAGATACGCAGTATTTT. The rearrangement joins TRBV5-6 to TRBJ2-3, with TRBD2 identical over 12 bases. This CDR3 is built from 16 residues. Germline CDR1 SGHDT, CDR2 YYEEEE. Trimming took 1 base from V and 2 from J; bases not matched to a gene: 2.

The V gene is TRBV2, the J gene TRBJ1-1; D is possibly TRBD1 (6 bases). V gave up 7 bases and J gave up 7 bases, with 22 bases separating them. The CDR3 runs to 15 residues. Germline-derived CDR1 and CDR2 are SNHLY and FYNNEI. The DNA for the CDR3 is TGTGCCAGCACCATCTCCCCAGGGGTTAAAGATGAAGCTTTCTTT. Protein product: CASTISPGVKDEAFF.

This CDR3 is CASSYARTGGGYGYTF. In DNA form, the CDR3 reads TGTGCCAGCAGTTATGCCCGGACAGGGGGCGGCTATGGCTACACCTTC. The chain uses TRBV28 and TRBJ1-2; 11 bases line up with TRBD1. With 4 bases clipped from V and 4 bases from J, the junction kept 8 bases outside the gene matches. Germline CDR1 is MDHEN and CDR2 is SYDVKM. This CDR3 is built from 16 residues.

This CDR3 reads CASSYPPGQGGNEQFF. CDR3 DNA: TGCGCCAGCAGCTACCCACCGGGACAGGGTGGTAATGAGCAGTTCTTC. The rearrangement uses TRBV5-1 and TRBJ2-1; 9 bases agree with TRBD1. Germline V gives CDR1 SGHRS, CDR2 YFSETQ. This CDR3 spans 16 amino acids. The V and J ends lost 3 bases and 7 bases, in that order; junction bases with no gene match: 11.

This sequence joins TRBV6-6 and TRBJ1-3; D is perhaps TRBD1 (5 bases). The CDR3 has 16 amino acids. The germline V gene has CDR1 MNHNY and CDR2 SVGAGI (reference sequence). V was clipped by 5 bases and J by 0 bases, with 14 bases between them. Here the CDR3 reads CASSSAQGDSGNTIYF. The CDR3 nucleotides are TGTGCCAGCAGTAGCGCCCAGGGCGACTCTGGAAACACCATATATTTT.

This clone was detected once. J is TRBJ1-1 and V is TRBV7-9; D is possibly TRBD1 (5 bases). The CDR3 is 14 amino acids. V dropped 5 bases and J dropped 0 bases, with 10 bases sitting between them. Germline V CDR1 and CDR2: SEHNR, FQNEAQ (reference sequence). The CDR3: CASSPKTVNTEAFF. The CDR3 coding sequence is TGTGCCAGCAGCCCTAAGACAGTGAACACTGAAGCTTTCTTT.

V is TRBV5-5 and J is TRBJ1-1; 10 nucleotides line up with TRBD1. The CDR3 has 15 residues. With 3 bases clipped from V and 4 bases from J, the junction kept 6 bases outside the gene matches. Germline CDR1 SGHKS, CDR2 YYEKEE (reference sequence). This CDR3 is CASSWGDRGGTEAFF. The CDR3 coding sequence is TGTGCCAGCAGCTGGGGGGACAGGGGAGGCACTGAAGCTTTCTTT.

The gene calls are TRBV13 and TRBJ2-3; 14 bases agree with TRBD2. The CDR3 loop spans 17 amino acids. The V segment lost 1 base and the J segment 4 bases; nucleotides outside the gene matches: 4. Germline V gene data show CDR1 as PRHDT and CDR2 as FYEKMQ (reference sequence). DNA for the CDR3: TGTGCCAGCAGCTTAGTGGGACTAGCGGGAGAGTCAGATACGCAGTATTTT. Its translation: CASSLVGLAGESDTQYF.

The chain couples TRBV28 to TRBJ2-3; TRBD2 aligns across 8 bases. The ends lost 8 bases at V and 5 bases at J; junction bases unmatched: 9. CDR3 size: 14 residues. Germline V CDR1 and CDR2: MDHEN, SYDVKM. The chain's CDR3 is CASRQSGSGDTQYF. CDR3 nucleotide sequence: TGTGCCAGCCGTCAGAGCGGGAGTGGAGATACGCAGTATTTT.

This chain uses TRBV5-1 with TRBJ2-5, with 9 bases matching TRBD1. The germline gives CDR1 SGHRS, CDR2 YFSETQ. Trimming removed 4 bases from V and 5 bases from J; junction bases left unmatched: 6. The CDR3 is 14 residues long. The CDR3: CASSTGQGRETQYF. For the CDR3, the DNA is TGCGCCAGCAGCACCGGACAGGGGCGCGAGACCCAGTACTTC.

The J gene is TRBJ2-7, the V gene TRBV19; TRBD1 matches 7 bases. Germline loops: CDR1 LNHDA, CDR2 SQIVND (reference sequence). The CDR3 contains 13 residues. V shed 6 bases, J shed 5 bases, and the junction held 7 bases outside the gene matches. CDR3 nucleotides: TGTGCCAGTAGACCAACAGGGGTCCACGAGCAGTACTTC. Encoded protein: CASRPTGVHEQYF.

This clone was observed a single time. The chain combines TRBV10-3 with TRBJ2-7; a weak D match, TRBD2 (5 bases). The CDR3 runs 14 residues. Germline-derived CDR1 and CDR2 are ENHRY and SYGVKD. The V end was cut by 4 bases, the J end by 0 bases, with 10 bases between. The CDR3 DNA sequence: TGTGCCATCAGTGTACGGGGTGGCTCCTACGAGCAGTACTTC. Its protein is CAISVRGGSYEQYF.

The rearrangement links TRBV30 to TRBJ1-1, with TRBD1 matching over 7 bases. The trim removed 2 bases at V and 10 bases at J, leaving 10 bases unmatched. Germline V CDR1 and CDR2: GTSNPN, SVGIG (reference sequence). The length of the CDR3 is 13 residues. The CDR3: CAWSPNLRDRAFF. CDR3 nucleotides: TGTGCCTGGAGTCCAAACCTCCGGGACAGAGCTTTCTTT.

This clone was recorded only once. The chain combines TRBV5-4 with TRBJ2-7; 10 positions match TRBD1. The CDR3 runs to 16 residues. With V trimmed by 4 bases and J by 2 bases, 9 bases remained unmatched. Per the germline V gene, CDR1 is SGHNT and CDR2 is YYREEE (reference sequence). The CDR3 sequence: CASSLRPGTGAYEQYF. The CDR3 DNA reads TGTGCCAGCAGCCTGCGTCCCGGGACAGGGGCCTACGAGCAGTACTTC. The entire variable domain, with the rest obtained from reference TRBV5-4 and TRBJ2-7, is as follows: ETGVTQSPTHLIKTRGQQVTLRCSSQSGHNTVSWYQQALGQGPQFIFQYYREEENGRGNFPPRFSGLQFPNYSSELNVNALELDDSALYLCASSLRPGTGAYEQYFGPGTRLTVT.

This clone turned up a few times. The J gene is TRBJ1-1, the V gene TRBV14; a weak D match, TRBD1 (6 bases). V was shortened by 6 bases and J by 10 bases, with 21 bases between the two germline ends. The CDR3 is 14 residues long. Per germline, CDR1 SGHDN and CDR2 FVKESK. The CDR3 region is CASSPTNSGTTAFF. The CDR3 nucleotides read TGTGCCAGCAGTCCGACGAATTCGGGGACAACAGCTTTCTTT.

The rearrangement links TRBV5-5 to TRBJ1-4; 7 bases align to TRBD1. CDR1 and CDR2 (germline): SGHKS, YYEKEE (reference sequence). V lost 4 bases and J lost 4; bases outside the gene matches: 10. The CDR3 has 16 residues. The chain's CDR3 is CASSPGTVGRNEKLFF. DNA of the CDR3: TGTGCCAGCAGCCCAGGGACAGTGGGACGTAATGAAAAACTGTTTTTT.

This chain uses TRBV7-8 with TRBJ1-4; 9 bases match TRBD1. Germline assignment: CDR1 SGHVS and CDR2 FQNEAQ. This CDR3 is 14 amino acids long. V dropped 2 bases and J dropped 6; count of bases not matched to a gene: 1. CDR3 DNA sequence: TGTGCCAGCAGCTTAAGGGACAGGGATGAAAAACTGTTTTTT. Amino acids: CASSLRDRDEKLFF.

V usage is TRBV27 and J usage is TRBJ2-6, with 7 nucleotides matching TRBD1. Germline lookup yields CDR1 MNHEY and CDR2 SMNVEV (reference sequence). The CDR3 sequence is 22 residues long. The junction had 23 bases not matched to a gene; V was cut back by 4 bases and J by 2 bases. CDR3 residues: CASSSYGRDSKSLKAGANVLTF. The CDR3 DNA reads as TGTGCCAGCAGTTCATACGGCCGGGACAGTAAGTCTTTGAAGGCTGGGGCCAACGTCCTGACTTTC.

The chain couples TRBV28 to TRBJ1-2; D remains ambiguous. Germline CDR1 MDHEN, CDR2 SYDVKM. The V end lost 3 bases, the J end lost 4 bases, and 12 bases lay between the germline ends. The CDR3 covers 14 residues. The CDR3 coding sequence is TGTGCCAGCAGTTTGGACGGAGGTACCTATGGCTACACCTTC. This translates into CASSLDGGTYGYTF.